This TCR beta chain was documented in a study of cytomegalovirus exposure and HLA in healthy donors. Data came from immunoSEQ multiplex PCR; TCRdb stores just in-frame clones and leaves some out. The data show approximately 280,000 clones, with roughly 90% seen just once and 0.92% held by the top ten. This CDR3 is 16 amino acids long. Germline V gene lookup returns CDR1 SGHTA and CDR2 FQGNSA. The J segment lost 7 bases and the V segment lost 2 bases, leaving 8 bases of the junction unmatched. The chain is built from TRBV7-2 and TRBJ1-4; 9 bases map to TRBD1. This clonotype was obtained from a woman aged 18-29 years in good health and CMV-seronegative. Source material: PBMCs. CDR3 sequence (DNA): TGTGCCAGCAGCTTATTGTGGGGACAGGGTAGTGAAAAACTGTTTTTT. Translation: CASSLLWGQGSEKLFF.